This T cell receptor (beta chain) was identified in a study of T cells after yellow fever vaccination. This clonotype came up a few times. The antigen is undetermined. TCRdb redid the calling of the 5' RACE reads with MiXCR, one entry per CDR3 protein. This sample has approximately 510,000 distinct CDR3 sequences, with less than 25% found just once. General study findings and limits: Clonotypes found in both CD4 and CD8 compartments made up a small share.

The CDR3 runs to 15 residues. In germline, CDR1 is SGHVS, CDR2 FQNEAQ. Trimming took 3 bases from V and 7 from J; bases not matched to a gene: 7. The sequencing used PBMCs, collected 20 to 25 days after the first yellow fever vaccination. This rearrangement joins TRBV7-8 to TRBJ2-3; 10 nucleotides line up with TRBD1. This TCR came from a man younger than 35 who received the YFV17D yellow fever vaccine. The CDR3 loop is CASSLPGQGPHTQYF. CDR3 DNA: TGTGCCAGCAGCTTGCCGGGACAGGGGCCCCATACGCAGTATTTT.